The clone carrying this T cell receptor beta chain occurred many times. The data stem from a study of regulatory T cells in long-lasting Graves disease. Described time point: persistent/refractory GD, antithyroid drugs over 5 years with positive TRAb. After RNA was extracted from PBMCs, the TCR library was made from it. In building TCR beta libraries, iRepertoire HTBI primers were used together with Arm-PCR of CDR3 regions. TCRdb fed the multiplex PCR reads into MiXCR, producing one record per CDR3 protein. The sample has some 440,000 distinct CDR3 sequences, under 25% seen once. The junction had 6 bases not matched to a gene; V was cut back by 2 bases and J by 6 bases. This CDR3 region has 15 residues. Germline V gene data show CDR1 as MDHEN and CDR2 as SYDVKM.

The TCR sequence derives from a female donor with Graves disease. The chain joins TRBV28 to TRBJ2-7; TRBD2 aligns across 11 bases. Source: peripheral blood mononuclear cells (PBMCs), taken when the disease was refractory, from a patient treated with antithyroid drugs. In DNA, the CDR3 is TGTGCCAGCAGTTTACGTACTAGCGGGAGTAGCGAGCAGTACTTC. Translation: CASSLRTSGSSEQYF.